This T cell receptor (beta chain) was recorded in a study of T cell repertoires in cytomegalovirus infection. Background on the study: HLA-B-restricted CMV epitopes that are well studied were used alongside recently identified HLA-C-restricted ones. Findings and caveats of the study: HLA-C-restricted TCR beta clonotypes specific for CMV led the ex vivo response.

Each CDR3 protein gets one entry after TCRdb re-called the reads with MiXCR. Of some 940,000 distinct CDR3 sequences detected, roughly 30% appear once; the ten largest clones hold about 14%. V was pared by 2 bases and J by 3 bases, with 31 bases between. The CDR3 has 21 residues. Germline V gives CDR1 SGHTA, CDR2 FQGNSA. With regard to this clonotype: What it recognizes is unknown.

The receptor comes from a human donor in good health (CMV status not recorded). Some clones in this sample may be carry-over from other donors' samples. The chain carries TRBV7-2 and TRBJ2-5, with a weak D call TRBD2 (5 bases). The source material was cultured CD8+ T cells from PBMCs, sampled from culture after CMV antigen stimulation. CDR3 loop: CASSLYPVGWERVNLKETQYF. The CDR3 DNA is TGTGCCAGCAGCTTATATCCCGTCGGGTGGGAGAGGGTCAACCTAAAAGAGACCCAGTACTTC.